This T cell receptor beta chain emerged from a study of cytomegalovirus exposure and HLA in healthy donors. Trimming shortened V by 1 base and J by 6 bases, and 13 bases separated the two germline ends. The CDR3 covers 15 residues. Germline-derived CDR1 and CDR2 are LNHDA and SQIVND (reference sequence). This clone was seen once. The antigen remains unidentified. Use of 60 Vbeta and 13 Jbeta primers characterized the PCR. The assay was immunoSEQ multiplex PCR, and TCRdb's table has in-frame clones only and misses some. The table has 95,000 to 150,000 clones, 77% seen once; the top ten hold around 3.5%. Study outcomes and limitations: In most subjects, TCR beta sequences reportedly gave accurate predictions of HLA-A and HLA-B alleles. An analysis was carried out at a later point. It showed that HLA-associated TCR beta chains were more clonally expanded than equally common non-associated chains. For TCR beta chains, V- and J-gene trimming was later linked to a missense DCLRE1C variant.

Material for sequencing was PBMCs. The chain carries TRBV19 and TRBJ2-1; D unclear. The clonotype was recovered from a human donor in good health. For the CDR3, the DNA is TGTGCCAGTAGTATAGGGCTCCCTCTTTTCAATGAGCAGTTCTTC. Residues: CASSIGLPLFNEQFF.